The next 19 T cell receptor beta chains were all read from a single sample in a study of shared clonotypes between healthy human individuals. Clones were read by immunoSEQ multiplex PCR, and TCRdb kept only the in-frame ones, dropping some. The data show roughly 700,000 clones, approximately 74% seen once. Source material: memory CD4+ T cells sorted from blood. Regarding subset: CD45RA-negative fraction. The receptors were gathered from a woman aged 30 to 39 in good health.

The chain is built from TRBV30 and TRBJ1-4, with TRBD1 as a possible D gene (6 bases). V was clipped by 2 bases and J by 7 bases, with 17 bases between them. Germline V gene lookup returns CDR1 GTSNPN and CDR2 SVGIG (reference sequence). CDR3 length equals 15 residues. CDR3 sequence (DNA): TGTGCCTGGAGTCTCCAGAGGGGGGTATTTGAAAAACTGTTTTTT. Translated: CAWSLQRGVFEKLFF. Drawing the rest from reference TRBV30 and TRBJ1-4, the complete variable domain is SQTIHQWPATLVQPVGSPLSLECTVEGTSNPNLYWYRQAAGRGLQLLFYSVGIGQISSEVPQNLSASRPQDRQFILSSKKLLLSDSGFYLCAWSLQRGVFEKLFFGSGTQLSVL.

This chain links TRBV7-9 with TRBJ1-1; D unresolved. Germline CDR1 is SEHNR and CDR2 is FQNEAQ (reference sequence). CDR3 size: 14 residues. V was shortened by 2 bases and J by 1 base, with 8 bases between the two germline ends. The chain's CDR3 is CASSLKVWNTEAFF. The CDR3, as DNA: TGTGCCAGCAGCTTAAAGGTCTGGAACACTGAAGCTTTCTTT.

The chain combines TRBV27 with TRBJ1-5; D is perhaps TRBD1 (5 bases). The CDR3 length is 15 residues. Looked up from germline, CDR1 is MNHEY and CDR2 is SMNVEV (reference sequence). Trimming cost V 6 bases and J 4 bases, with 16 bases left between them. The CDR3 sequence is CASRGKGVGNQPQHF. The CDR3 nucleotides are TGTGCCAGCAGGGGAAAAGGGGTCGGGAATCAGCCCCAGCATTTT.

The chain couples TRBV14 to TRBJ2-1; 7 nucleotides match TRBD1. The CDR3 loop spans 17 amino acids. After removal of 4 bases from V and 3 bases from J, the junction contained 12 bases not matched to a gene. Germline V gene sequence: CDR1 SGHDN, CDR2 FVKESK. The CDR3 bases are TGTGCCAGCAGCCCCTACTGGGACAGCCCAAACTACAATGAGCAGTTCTTC. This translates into CASSPYWDSPNYNEQFF.

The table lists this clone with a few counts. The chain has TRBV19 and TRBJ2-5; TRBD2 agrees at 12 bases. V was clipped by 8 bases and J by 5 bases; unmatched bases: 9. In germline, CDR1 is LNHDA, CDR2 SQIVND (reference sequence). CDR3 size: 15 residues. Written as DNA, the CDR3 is TGTGCCAGTGCTTCCGGGACTAGCGGGTGGGAGACCCAGTACTTC. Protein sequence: CASASGTSGWETQYF.

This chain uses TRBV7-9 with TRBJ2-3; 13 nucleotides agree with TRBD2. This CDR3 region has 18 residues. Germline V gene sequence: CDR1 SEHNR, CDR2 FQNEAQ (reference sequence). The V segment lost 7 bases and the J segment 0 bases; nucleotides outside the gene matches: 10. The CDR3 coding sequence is TGTGCCAGCAACCGACTAGCGGGAGGCCGAACTAGCACAGATACGCAGTATTTT. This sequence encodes CASNRLAGGRTSTDTQYF.

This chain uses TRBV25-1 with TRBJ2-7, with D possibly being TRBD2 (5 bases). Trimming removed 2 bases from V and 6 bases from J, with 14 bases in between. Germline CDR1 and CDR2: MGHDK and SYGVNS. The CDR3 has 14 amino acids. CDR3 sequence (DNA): TGTGCCAGCAGTGAACCGGCAGGAGGAATCGAGCAGTACTTC. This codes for CASSEPAGGIEQYF.

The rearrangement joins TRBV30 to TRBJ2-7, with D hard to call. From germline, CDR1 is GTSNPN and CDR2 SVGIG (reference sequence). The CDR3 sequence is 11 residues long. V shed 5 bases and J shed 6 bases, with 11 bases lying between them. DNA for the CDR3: TGTGCCTGGTCCCTAGGACCCGAGCAGTACTTC. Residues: CAWSLGPEQYF.

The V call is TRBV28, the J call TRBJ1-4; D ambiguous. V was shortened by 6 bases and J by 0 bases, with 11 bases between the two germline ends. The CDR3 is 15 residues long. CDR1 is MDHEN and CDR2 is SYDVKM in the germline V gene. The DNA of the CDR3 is TGTGCCAGCAGCTATAGACACGCAACTAATGAAAAACTGTTTTTT. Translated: CASSYRHATNEKLFF.

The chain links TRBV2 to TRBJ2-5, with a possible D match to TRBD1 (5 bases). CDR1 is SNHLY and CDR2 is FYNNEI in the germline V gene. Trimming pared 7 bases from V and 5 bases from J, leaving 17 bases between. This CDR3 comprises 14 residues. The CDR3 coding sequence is TGTGCCAGCATAGGGCGACAGTTGACGGAGACCCAGTACTTC. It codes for CASIGRQLTETQYF.

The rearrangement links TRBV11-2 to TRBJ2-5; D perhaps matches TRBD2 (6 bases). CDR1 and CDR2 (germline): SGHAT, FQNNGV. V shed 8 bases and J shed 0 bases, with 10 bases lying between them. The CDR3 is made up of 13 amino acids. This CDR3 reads CASGGTYQETQYF. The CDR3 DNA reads TGTGCCAGCGGAGGGACGTACCAAGAGACCCAGTACTTC.

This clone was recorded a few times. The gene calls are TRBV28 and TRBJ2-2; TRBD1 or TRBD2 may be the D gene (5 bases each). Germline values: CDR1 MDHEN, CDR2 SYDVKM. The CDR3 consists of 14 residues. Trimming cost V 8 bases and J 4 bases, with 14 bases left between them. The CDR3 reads CASFEGQGTGELFF. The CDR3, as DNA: TGTGCCAGCTTTGAGGGGCAGGGCACCGGGGAGCTGTTTTTT.

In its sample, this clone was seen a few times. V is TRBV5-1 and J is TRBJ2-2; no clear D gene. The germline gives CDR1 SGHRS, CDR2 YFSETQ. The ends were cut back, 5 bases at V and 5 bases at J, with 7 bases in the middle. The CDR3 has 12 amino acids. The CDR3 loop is CASSMGTGELFF. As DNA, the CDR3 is TGCGCCAGCAGTATGGGGACCGGGGAGCTGTTTTTT. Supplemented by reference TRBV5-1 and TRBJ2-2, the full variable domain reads KAGVTQTPRYLIKTRGQQVTLSCSPISGHRSVSWYQQTPGQGLQFLFEYFSETQRNKGNFPGRFSGRQFSNSRSEMNVSTLELGDSALYLCASSMGTGELFFGEGSRLTVL.

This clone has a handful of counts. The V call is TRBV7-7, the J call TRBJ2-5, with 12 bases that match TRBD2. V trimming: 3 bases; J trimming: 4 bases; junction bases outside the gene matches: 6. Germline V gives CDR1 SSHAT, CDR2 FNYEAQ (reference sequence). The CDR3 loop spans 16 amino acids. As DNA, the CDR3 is TGTGCCAGCAGCTTCACTAGCGGGAGGTCGGGAGAGACCCAGTACTTC. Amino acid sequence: CASSFTSGRSGETQYF. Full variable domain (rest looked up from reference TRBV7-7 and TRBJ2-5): GAGVSQSPRYKVTKRGQDVTLRCDPISSHATLYWYQQALGQGPEFLTYFNYEAQPDKSGLPSDRFSAERPEGSISTLTIQRTEQRDSAMYRCASSFTSGRSGETQYFGPGTRLLVL.

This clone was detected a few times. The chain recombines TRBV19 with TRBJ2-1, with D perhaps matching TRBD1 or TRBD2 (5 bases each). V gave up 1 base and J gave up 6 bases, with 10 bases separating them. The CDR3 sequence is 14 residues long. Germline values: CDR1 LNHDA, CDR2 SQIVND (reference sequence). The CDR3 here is CASSIAGRGNEQFF. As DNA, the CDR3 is TGTGCCAGTAGTATAGCGGGGCGCGGCAATGAGCAGTTCTTC.

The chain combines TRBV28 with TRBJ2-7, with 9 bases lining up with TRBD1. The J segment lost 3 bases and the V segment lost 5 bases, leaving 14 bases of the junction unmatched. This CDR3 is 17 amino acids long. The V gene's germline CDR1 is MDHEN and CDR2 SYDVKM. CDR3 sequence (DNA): TGTGCCAGCAGTCTCGTACCGGGACAGGGCCGATTCTACGAGCAGTACTTC. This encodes CASSLVPGQGRFYEQYF.

DNA for the CDR3: TGTGCCAGCAGTGACCCGGCTACCGGGGAGCTGTTTTTT. Its protein product is CASSDPATGELFF. The chain recombines TRBV25-1 with TRBJ2-2; D gene unclear. The CDR3 has 13 residues. V was pared by 3 bases and J by 5 bases, with 7 bases between. Germline V lookup: CDR1 MGHDK, CDR2 SYGVNS.

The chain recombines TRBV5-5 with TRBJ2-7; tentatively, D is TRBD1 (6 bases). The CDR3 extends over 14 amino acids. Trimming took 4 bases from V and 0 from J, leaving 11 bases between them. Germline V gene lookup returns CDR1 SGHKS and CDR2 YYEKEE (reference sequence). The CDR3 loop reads CASSRTALSYEQYF. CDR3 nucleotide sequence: TGTGCCAGCAGCAGGACAGCACTCTCCTACGAGCAGTACTTC.

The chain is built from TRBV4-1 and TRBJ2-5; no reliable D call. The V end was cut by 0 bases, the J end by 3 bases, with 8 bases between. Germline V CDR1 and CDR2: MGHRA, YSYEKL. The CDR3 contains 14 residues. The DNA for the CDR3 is TGCGCCAGCAGCCAAGAGACCGGAGAAGAGACCCAGTACTTC. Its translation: CASSQETGEETQYF.